The 14 T cell receptor beta chains in this list originate from one sample, sequenced in a study of T cell changes during pregnancy in multiple sclerosis (dated 2019 in TCRdb). Libraries were made using the immunoSEQ multiplex PCR assay. In its TCRdb copy, this immuneACCESS table keeps in-frame sequences only and misses some clones. Where compared with another copy, unresolved V genes explain less than half of these, and the others have no known cause. In this sample the table shows tens of thousands of clones, 70% to 90% of which occur a single time. Approximately 0.74% of the sample rests with the top ten. The specimen was CD4+ T cells from peripheral blood mononuclear cells, collected in the first trimester of pregnancy. The receptors come from a female donor in good health, enrolled as a control in a pregnancy study.

The chain joins TRBV7-2 to TRBJ1-2; tentative D call: TRBD1 (6 bases). This CDR3 has 16 amino acids. CDR1 is SGHTA, CDR2 FQGNSA, per germline. Trimming cost V 4 bases and J 2 bases, with 17 bases left between them. CDR3 nucleotides: TGTGCCAGCAGCTGGGGAGGGGACATACCGAACTATGGCTACACCTTC. Translation: CASSWGGDIPNYGYTF.

The rearrangement uses TRBV27 and TRBJ1-1; no firm D call. Trimming cost V 8 bases and J 1 base, with 17 bases left between them. Looked up from germline, CDR1 is MNHEY and CDR2 is SMNVEV (reference sequence). This CDR3 contains 15 residues. The CDR3 sequence: CASQEVGVTNTEAFF. The CDR3 DNA sequence: TGTGCCAGCCAGGAGGTCGGGGTCACGAACACTGAAGCTTTCTTT.

The rearrangement uses TRBV5-4 and TRBJ2-3; the match to TRBD2 covers 8 bases. The V gene's germline CDR1 is SGHNT and CDR2 YYREEE (reference sequence). V shed 4 bases and J 2 bases; nucleotides not matched to a gene: 9. The CDR3 consists of 16 residues. The CDR3: CASSLISGVVTDTQYF. In nucleotides, the CDR3 is TGTGCCAGCAGCCTTATTAGCGGGGTGGTCACAGATACGCAGTATTTT.

In nucleotides, the CDR3 is TGTGCCAGCAGCGTAGACCCGAGCAGGTTTAACTATGGCTACACCTTC. As protein: CASSVDPSRFNYGYTF. The chain has TRBV9 and TRBJ1-2, with unresolved D. Trimming took 0 bases from V and 1 from J, leaving 13 bases between them. The CDR3 spans 16 residues. Germline V gives CDR1 SGDLS, CDR2 YYNGEE.

The J gene is TRBJ2-7, the V gene TRBV5-8, with 8 nucleotides matching TRBD1. This CDR3 spans 14 amino acids. J lost 2 bases, V lost 0 bases, and 1 base had no gene match. Germline assignment: CDR1 SGHTS and CDR2 YDEGEE. In DNA form, the CDR3 reads TGTGCCAGCAGCTTGGGGACAGGGCCCTACGAGCAGTACTTC. Its protein is CASSLGTGPYEQYF.

The gene calls are TRBV29-1 and TRBJ2-3; TRBD2 matches at 8 bases. This CDR3 comprises 14 residues. Germline V gives CDR1 SQVTM, CDR2 ANQGSEA. Losses at the gene ends were 4 bases for V and 2 bases for J; bases not matched to a gene: 5. CDR3 coding DNA: TGCAGCGTTGGCGGGGGGACCTTCACAGATACGCAGTATTTT. Translating gives CSVGGGTFTDTQYF.

The chain employs TRBV5-5 and TRBJ1-1; 9 bases map to TRBD1. The V segment lost 3 bases and the J segment 4 bases; nucleotides outside the gene matches: 10. This CDR3 contains 16 residues. Germline CDR1 reads SGHKS; CDR2 reads YYEKEE (reference sequence). CDR3 bases: TGTGCCAGCAGCTACCACAGGGGGCGAGATTTCACTGAAGCTTTCTTT. This encodes CASSYHRGRDFTEAFF.

This chain links TRBV23-1 with TRBJ2-3; no definite D call. TRBV23-1 belongs to the ORF category, with a function that is uncertain. This CDR3 is built from 14 residues. V lost 2 bases and J 0 bases, leaving 6 bases between the germline ends. The CDR3 spells CASSQRFSTDTQYF. Here the CDR3 DNA reads TGCGCCAGCAGTCAACGGTTTAGCACAGATACGCAGTATTTT.

The chain couples TRBV7-2 to TRBJ1-1; 9 bases align to TRBD1. The CDR3 is made up of 15 amino acids. Germline V gene lookup returns CDR1 SGHTA and CDR2 FQGNSA. V trimming: 3 bases; J trimming: 5 bases; junction bases outside the gene matches: 7. The CDR3 is CASSFDGTGRTEAFF. Here the CDR3 DNA reads TGTGCCAGCAGCTTCGATGGGACAGGGCGGACTGAAGCTTTCTTT.

This chain uses TRBV10-3 with TRBJ1-6; 10 bases map to TRBD1. Germline assignment: CDR1 ENHRY and CDR2 SYGVKD. V was clipped by 7 bases and J by 10 bases; unmatched bases: 10. This CDR3 comprises 15 residues. This CDR3 reads CAINLSGTGDSPLHF. In DNA, the CDR3 is TGTGCCATCAACCTATCCGGGACAGGGGACTCACCCCTCCACTTT.

This chain links TRBV5-6 with TRBJ1-1; D might be TRBD1 (6 bases). V was shortened by 6 bases and J by 7 bases, with 16 bases between the two germline ends. Germline-derived CDR1 and CDR2 are SGHDT and YYEEEE. There are 13 residues in the CDR3. The CDR3 is CASNYRDRGEAFF. The CDR3 bases are TGTGCCAGCAACTACAGGGATCGGGGTGAAGCTTTCTTT.

The chain links TRBV19 to TRBJ1-4; D ambiguous. Trimming took off 3 bases at V and 12 bases at J, with 20 bases between the two ends. CDR3 length: 15 amino acids. Per germline, CDR1 LNHDA and CDR2 SQIVND (reference sequence). The CDR3: CASSIGALPSVQLFF. CDR3 nucleotide sequence: TGTGCCAGTAGTATTGGTGCACTGCCTTCCGTACAACTGTTTTTT. Full variable domain (remainder filled in from reference TRBV19 and TRBJ1-4): DGGITQSPKYLFRKEGQNVTLSCEQNLNHDAMYWYRQDPGQGLRLIYYSQIVNDFQKGDIAEGYSVSREKKESFPLTVTSAQKNPTAFYLCASSIGALPSVQLFFGSGTQLSVL.

The chain uses TRBV27 and TRBJ2-3; 9 nucleotides agree with TRBD1. The trim removed 2 bases at V and 4 bases at J, leaving 13 bases unmatched. This CDR3 spans 18 amino acids. CDR1 is MNHEY, CDR2 SMNVEV, per germline (reference sequence). The CDR3 here is CASSLRLYGTGIPDTQYF. Here the CDR3 DNA reads TGTGCCAGCAGTTTAAGGTTGTACGGGACAGGGATCCCAGATACGCAGTATTTT.

Concerning this clone itself: At one end the junction does not follow the germline gene, possibly because of a read error. In DNA form, the CDR3 reads TGTGCTAGCAGCTCCCTAAGGGGGAATGAGCAGTTCTTC. This sequence encodes CASSSLRGNEQFF. The chain employs TRBV7-7 and TRBJ2-1, with D possibly TRBD1 on 6 matching bases. The CDR3 is 13 amino acids. Germline V gives CDR1 SSHAT, CDR2 FNYEAQ (reference sequence).